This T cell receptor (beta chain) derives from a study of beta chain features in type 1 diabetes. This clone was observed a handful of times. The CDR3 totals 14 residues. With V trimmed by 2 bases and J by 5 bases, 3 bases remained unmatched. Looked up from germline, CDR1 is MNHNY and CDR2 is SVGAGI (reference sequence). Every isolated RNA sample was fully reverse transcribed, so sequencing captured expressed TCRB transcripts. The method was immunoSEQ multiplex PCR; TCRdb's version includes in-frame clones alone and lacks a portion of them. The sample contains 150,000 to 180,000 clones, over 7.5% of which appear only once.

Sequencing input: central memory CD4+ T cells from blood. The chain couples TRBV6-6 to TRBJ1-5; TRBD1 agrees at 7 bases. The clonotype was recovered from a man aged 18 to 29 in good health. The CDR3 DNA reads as TGTGCCAGCAGTTACAGGGGGCAGGATCAGCCCCAGCATTTT. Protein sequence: CASSYRGQDQPQHF.